The entry below describes one T cell receptor beta chain. The sample holds other DNA sequences that translate to the same CDR3. The sample belongs to a study of shared clonotypes between healthy human individuals. Trimming pared 4 bases from V and 6 bases from J, leaving 8 bases between. Germline CDR1 MDHEN, CDR2 SYDVKM. The CDR3 has 12 amino acids. TCRdb keeps only in-frame clones here, not all; method: immunoSEQ multiplex PCR. The data hold millions of clones, with 93% observed a single time. J is TRBJ2-3 and V is TRBV28; D unclear. The sample consisted of naive CD4+ T cells from PBMCs. Subset in this sample: CD45RA+ positively selected. The source of this sequence is a man between 18 and 29 years old in good health. Some clones in this sample may be carry-over from other donors' samples. CDR3 DNA: TGTGCCAGCAGTTCACGGTCGGATACGCAGTATTTT. It codes for CASSSRSDTQYF.